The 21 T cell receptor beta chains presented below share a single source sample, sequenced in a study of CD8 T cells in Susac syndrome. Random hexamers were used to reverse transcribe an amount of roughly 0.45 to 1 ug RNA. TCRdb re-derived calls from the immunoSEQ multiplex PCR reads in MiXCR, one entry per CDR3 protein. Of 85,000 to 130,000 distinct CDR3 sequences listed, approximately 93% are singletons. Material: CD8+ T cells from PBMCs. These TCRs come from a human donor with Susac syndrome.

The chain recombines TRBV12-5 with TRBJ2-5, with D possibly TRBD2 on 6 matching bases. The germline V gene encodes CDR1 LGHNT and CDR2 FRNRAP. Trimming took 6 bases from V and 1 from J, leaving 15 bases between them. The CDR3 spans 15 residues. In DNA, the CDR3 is TGTGCTAGTGGCCCGGGTAGCGGCCTCCAAGAGACCCAGTACTTC. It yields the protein CASGPGSGLQETQYF.

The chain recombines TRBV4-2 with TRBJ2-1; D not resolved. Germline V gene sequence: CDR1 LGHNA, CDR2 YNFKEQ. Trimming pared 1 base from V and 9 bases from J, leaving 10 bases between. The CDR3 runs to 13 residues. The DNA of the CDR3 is TGTGCCAGCAGCCAAGGTAACGGAATTGAGCAGTTCTTC. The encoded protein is CASSQGNGIEQFF.

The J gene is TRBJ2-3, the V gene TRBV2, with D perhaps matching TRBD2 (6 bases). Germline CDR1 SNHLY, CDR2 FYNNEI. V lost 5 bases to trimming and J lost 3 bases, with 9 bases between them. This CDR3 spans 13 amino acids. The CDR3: CASSSSGTDTQYF. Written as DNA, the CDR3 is TGTGCCAGCAGTTCCAGCGGGACAGATACGCAGTATTTT.

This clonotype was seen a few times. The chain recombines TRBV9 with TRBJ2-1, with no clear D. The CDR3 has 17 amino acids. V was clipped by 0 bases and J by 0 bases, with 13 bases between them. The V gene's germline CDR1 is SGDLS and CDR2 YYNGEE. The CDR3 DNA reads TGTGCCAGCAGCGTAGGGACCGGTGGCAGCTCCTACAATGAGCAGTTCTTC. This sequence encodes CASSVGTGGSSYNEQFF.

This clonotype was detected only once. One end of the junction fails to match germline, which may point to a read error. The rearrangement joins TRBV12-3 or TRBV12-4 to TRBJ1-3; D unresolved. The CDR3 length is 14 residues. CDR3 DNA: TGTGCTAGCAGTCTTATGGGCTCTGGAAACACCATATATTTT. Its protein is CASSLMGSGNTIYF.

The CDR3 nucleotides read TGTGCCAGCAGCCAATTCACGGGGGAGCAGTACTTC. It specifies CASSQFTGEQYF. The J gene is TRBJ2-7, the V gene TRBV4-2; D perhaps matches TRBD2 (5 bases). Trimming took off 2 bases at V and 7 bases at J, with 9 bases between the two ends. CDR3 length equals 12 residues. Germline CDR1 reads LGHNA; CDR2 reads YNFKEQ.

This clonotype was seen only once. CDR3 in amino acids: CSARGAYEDYGYTF. CDR3 nucleotides: TGCAGTGCTAGGGGGGCTTACGAGGACTATGGCTACACCTTC. This chain links TRBV20-1 with TRBJ1-2; the D gene is possibly TRBD1 (6 bases). CDR1 is DFQATT, CDR2 SNEGSKA, per germline (reference sequence). The CDR3 length is 14 residues. V lost 3 bases and J lost 3, with 14 bases in between.

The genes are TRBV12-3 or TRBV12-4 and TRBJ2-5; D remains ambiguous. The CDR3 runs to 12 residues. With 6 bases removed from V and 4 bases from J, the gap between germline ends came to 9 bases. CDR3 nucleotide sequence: TGTGCCAGCAGCCTAGATGGAGAGACCCAGTACTTC. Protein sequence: CASSLDGETQYF.

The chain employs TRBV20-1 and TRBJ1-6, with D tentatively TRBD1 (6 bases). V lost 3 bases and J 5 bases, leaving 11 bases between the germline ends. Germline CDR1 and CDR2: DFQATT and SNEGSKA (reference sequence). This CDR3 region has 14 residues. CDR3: CSAREGENNSPLHF. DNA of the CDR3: TGCAGTGCTAGGGAGGGGGAAAATAATTCACCCCTCCACTTT.

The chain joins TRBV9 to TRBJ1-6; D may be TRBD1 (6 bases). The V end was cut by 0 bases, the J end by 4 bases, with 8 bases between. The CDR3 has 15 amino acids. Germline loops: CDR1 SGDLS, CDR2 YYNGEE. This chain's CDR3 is CASSVGQAYNSPLHF. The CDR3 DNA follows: TGTGCCAGCAGCGTAGGACAGGCGTATAATTCACCCCTCCACTTT.

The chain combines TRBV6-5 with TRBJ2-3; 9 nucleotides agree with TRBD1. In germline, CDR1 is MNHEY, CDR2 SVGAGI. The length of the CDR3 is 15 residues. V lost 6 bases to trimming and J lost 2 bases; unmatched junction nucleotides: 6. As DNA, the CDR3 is TGTGCCAGCAGACCCGGGACAGGGCACACAGATACGCAGTATTTT. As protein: CASRPGTGHTDTQYF.

CDR3 sequence reads: CASSADWGDTQYF. The DNA of the CDR3 is TGCGCCAGCAGCGCGGACTGGGGGGATACGCAGTATTTT. This chain links TRBV5-1 with TRBJ2-3, with D perhaps being TRBD1 or TRBD2 (5 bases each). CDR1 and CDR2 from the germline V gene are SGHRS and YFSETQ. The CDR3 is made up of 13 amino acids. Trimming stripped 4 bases from V and 6 bases from J, with 12 bases between.

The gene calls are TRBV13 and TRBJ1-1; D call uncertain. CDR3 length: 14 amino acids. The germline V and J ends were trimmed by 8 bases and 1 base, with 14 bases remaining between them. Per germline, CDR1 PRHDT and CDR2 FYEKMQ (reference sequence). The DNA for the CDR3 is TGTGCCAGCTGGGTATTCGGAGGGAACACTGAAGCTTTCTTT. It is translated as CASWVFGGNTEAFF.

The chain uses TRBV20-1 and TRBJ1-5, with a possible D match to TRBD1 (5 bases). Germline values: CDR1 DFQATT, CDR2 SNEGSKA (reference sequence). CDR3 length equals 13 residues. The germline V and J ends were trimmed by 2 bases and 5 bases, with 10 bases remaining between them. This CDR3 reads CSARRQGDQPQHF. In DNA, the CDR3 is TGCAGTGCTAGACGGCAGGGAGATCAGCCCCAGCATTTT.

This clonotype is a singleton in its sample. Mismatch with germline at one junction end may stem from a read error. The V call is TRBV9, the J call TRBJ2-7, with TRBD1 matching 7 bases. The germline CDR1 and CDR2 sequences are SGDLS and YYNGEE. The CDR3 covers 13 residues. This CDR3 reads CASSGDSSHEQYF. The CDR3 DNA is TGTGCCAGCAGCGGGGACAGCTCCCACGAGCAGTACTTC.

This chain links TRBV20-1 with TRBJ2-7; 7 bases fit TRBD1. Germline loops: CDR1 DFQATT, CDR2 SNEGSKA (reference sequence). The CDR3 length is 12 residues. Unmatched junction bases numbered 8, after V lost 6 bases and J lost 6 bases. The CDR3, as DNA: TGCAGTGCGTGGACAGGCCCTTCCGAGCAGTACTTC. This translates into CSAWTGPSEQYF.

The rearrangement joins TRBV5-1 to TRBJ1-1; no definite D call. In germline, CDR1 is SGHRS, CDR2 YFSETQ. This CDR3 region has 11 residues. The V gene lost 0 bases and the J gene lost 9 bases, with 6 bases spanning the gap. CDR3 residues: CASSLDGQAFF. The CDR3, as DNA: TGCGCCAGCAGCTTGGATGGCCAAGCTTTCTTT.

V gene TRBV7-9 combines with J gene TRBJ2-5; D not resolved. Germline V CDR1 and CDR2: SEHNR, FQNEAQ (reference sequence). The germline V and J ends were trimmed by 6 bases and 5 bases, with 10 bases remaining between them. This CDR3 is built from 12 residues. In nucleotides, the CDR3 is TGTGCCAGCAGTTTCCGGTTTGAGACCCAGTACTTC. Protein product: CASSFRFETQYF.

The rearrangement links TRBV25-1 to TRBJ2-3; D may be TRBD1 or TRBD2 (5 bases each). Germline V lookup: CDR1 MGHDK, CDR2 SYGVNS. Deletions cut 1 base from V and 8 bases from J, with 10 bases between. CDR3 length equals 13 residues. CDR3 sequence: CASSELSGGTQYF. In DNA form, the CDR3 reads TGTGCCAGCAGTGAATTGAGTGGGGGTACGCAGTATTTT.

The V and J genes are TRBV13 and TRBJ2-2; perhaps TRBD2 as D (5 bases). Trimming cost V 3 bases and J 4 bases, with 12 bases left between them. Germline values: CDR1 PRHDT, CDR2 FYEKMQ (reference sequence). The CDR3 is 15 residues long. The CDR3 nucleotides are TGTGCCAGCAGCTTTGAGGGCTCCCGCACCGGGGAGCTGTTTTTT. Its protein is CASSFEGSRTGELFF.

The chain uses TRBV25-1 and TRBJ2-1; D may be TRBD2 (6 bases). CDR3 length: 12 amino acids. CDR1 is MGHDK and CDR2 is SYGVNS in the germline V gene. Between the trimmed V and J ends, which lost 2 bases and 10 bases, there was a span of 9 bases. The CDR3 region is CASSEGRLEQFF. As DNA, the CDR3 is TGTGCCAGCAGTGAAGGGAGGTTAGAGCAGTTCTTC. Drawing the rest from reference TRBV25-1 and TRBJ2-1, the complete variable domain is EADIYQTPRYLVIGTGKKITLECSQTMGHDKMYWYQQDPGMELHLIHYSYGVNSTEKGDLSSESTVSRIRTEHFPLTLESARPSHTSQYLCASSEGRLEQFFGPGTRLTVL.